The 30 T cell receptor beta chains reported below all come from one sample, sequenced in a study of blood T cell repertoires in COVID-19. TCRdb's table, derived via immunoSEQ multiplex PCR, lists solely in-frame clones and lacks some. The sample gives approximately 97,000 clones, about nine tenths of which show up once; 1.7% is in the top ten. Material: peripheral blood. The source of these receptors is a man aged 55 to 70 with acute or convalescent COVID-19.

This clone was observed a single time. This sequence joins TRBV5-1 and TRBJ1-2; D possibly corresponds to TRBD1 (5 bases). The V gene's germline CDR1 is SGHRS and CDR2 YFSETQ. The CDR3 contains 14 residues. The germline V and J ends were trimmed by 0 bases and 4 bases, with 10 bases remaining between them. CDR3 in amino acids: CASSLAPGPYGYTF. The CDR3 DNA reads as TGCGCCAGCAGCTTGGCCCCAGGGCCCTATGGCTACACCTTC.

The chain is built from TRBV6-6 and TRBJ1-1, with D maybe TRBD1 (5 bases). CDR1 is MNHNY and CDR2 is SVGAGI in the germline V gene (reference sequence). Between the trimmed V and J ends, which lost 2 bases and 6 bases, there was a span of 19 bases. There are 16 residues in the CDR3. The DNA of the CDR3 is TGTGCCAGCAGTTACCGACCAATGACTCGGGACTCTGAAGCTTTCTTT. Translation: CASSYRPMTRDSEAFF.

V and J are TRBV5-1 and TRBJ1-2, with D possibly TRBD1 on 5 matching bases. CDR1 and CDR2 from the germline V gene are SGHRS and YFSETQ. Trimming removed 3 bases at V and 7 bases at J, with 19 bases between. This CDR3 has 15 residues. The DNA of the CDR3 is TGCGCCAGCAGCTCGATTCTACCCGGGGGAAGTGGCTACACCTTC. Translation gives CASSSILPGGSGYTF.

The chain couples TRBV5-8 to TRBJ1-1; 8 bases line up with TRBD1. The length of the CDR3 is 16 residues. With 4 bases clipped from V and 4 bases from J, the junction kept 12 bases outside the gene matches. The germline V gene has CDR1 SGHTS and CDR2 YDEGEE. The CDR3 bases are TGTGCCAGCAGCACCCGGACAGGGTTGACGGTCACTGAAGCTTTCTTT. Translating it yields CASSTRTGLTVTEAFF.

This rearrangement joins TRBV4-1 to TRBJ2-2; tentative D call: TRBD2 (6 bases). Germline CDR1 is MGHRA and CDR2 is YSYEKL. Trimming pared 4 bases from V and 5 bases from J, leaving 8 bases between. This CDR3 has 13 residues. CDR3 protein: CASSLGGTGELFF. In nucleotides, the CDR3 is TGCGCCAGCAGCCTGGGGGGAACCGGGGAGCTGTTTTTT.

CDR3 DNA: TGTGCCAGCAGCTTACAGGAAAATCAGCCCCAGCATTTT. The encoded protein is CASSLQENQPQHF. The chain carries TRBV7-9 and TRBJ1-5; D is undetermined. V dropped 2 bases and J dropped 4 bases, with 6 bases sitting between them. CDR3 length: 13 amino acids. The germline gives CDR1 SEHNR, CDR2 FQNEAQ (reference sequence).

J is TRBJ1-1 and V is TRBV29-1; D is unresolved. In germline, CDR1 is SQVTM, CDR2 ANQGSEA. This CDR3 has 12 residues. V lost 8 bases and J 4 bases, leaving 14 bases between the germline ends. The CDR3 reads CSSREGGTEAFF. In nucleotides, the CDR3 is TGCAGCTCGAGGGAAGGAGGCACTGAAGCTTTCTTT. Complete variable domain (other parts from reference TRBV29-1 and TRBJ1-1): SAVISQKPSRDICQRGTSLTIQCQVDSQVTMMFWYRQQPGQSLTLIATANQGSEATYESGFVIDKFPISRPNLTFSTLTVSNMSPEDSSIYLCSSREGGTEAFFGQGTRLTVV.

The sample holds one count of this clone. This chain joins TRBV6-5 and TRBJ1-5; TRBD1 agrees at 8 bases. The CDR3 length is 15 residues. V lost 6 bases, J lost 2 bases, and 6 bases stayed unmatched. Germline CDR1 is MNHEY and CDR2 is SVGAGI. CDR3 coding DNA: TGTGCCAGCAGCCAGGACAGGGTCCGCAATCAGCCCCAGCATTTT. Translation: CASSQDRVRNQPQHF.

The rearrangement links TRBV3-1 (or the pseudogene TRBV3-2) to TRBJ1-2; possibly TRBD1 for D (6 bases). V was pared by 4 bases and J by 4 bases, with 10 bases between. The germline CDR1 and CDR2 sequences are LGHDT and YNNKEL (reference sequence). This CDR3 contains 13 residues. The CDR3 reads CASSPGQSYGYTF. The CDR3 nucleotides are TGTGCCAGCAGCCCTGGACAGAGCTATGGCTACACCTTC.

The V gene is TRBV6-5, the J gene TRBJ1-3; 7 bases are a match to TRBD1. The V and J ends lost 6 bases and 0 bases, in that order; junction bases with no gene match: 5. Germline V gene lookup returns CDR1 MNHEY and CDR2 SVGAGI. CDR3 length: 15 residues. The CDR3 sequence: CASRERQGSGNTIYF. The CDR3, as DNA: TGTGCCAGCAGGGAGAGACAGGGCTCTGGAAACACCATATATTTT.

The V and J genes are TRBV27 and TRBJ2-1; possible D gene TRBD2, 7 bases. Between the trimmed V and J ends, which lost 7 bases and 0 bases, there was a span of 16 bases. The germline V gene encodes CDR1 MNHEY and CDR2 SMNVEV (reference sequence). There are 16 residues in the CDR3. CDR3 amino acids: CASNPGGTYSYNEQFF. The CDR3 DNA sequence: TGTGCCAGCAACCCCGGGGGGACATACTCCTACAATGAGCAGTTCTTC.

Here the CDR3 DNA reads TGTGCCAGCAGTTTATCGGGGCAGAATAATTCACCCCTCCACTTT. This translates into CASSLSGQNNSPLHF. The genes are TRBV27 and TRBJ1-6; D is perhaps TRBD1 (5 bases). There are 15 residues in the CDR3. Trimming shortened V by 0 bases and J by 5 bases, and 8 bases separated the two germline ends. From germline, CDR1 is MNHEY and CDR2 SMNVEV (reference sequence).

J is TRBJ2-1 and V is TRBV30; D perhaps matches TRBD1 (5 bases). The CDR3 is 14 residues long. The germline V and J ends were trimmed by 0 bases and 9 bases, with 15 bases remaining between them. Germline CDR1 GTSNPN, CDR2 SVGIG (reference sequence). The CDR3 DNA reads as TGTGCCTGGAGTGTACAGGCGTATAGGGGTGAGCAGTTCTTC. This encodes CAWSVQAYRGEQFF.

The chain has TRBV6-5 and TRBJ1-3; D call uncertain. V dropped 0 bases and J dropped 0 bases, with 9 bases sitting between them. Germline CDR1 reads MNHEY; CDR2 reads SVGAGI. The CDR3 runs 16 residues. CDR3 coding DNA: TGTGCCAGCAGTTACTCAGGACTGATCTCTGGAAACACCATATATTTT. Amino acids: CASSYSGLISGNTIYF.

Worth noting for this clone: This sample also contains other DNA sequences that code for the same CDR3. The chain links TRBV2 to TRBJ2-3; TRBD2 matches 11 bases. Germline CDR1 reads SNHLY; CDR2 reads FYNNEI. J lost 6 bases, V lost 6 bases, and 5 bases had no gene match. CDR3 length equals 14 residues. In nucleotides, the CDR3 is TGTGCCAGCAGCCCTAGCGGGGGGACCGATACGCAGTATTTT. Translating gives CASSPSGGTDTQYF.

This sequence joins TRBV5-4 and TRBJ2-2; D perhaps matches TRBD1 (6 bases). V lost 0 bases, J lost 2 bases, and 8 bases lay in between. Looked up from germline, CDR1 is SGHNT and CDR2 is YYREEE (reference sequence). The CDR3 is 15 residues long. The CDR3 sequence is CASSLGTANTGELFF. The CDR3 nucleotides are TGTGCCAGCAGCTTGGGGACAGCCAACACCGGGGAGCTGTTTTTT.

V usage is TRBV5-1 and J usage is TRBJ1-2, with 7 bases matching TRBD1. V was clipped by 4 bases and J by 3 bases; unmatched bases: 6. CDR3 length: 14 residues. Germline V lookup: CDR1 SGHRS, CDR2 YFSETQ. The DNA of the CDR3 is TGCGCCAGCAGCCCCCAGGGGGAGCACTATGGCTACACCTTC. It yields the protein CASSPQGEHYGYTF.

V and J are TRBV19 and TRBJ1-5; D unresolved. The ends were cut back, 6 bases at V and 0 bases at J, with 6 bases in the middle. The CDR3 spans 13 residues. The V gene's germline CDR1 is LNHDA and CDR2 SQIVND (reference sequence). CDR3 sequence reads: CASRYTSNQPQHF. For the CDR3, the DNA is TGTGCCAGTAGGTACACTAGCAATCAGCCCCAGCATTTT.

The rearrangement uses TRBV7-2 and TRBJ2-2; no reliable D call. This CDR3 has 15 amino acids. The V gene's germline CDR1 is SGHTA and CDR2 FQGNSA. Between the trimmed V and J ends, which lost 5 bases and 6 bases, there was a span of 16 bases. The CDR3 loop is CASSLETARAGELFF. The CDR3 DNA reads as TGTGCCAGCAGCCTGGAGACGGCTCGTGCCGGGGAGCTGTTTTTT.

The rearrangement uses TRBV7-9 and TRBJ1-4; TRBD1 aligns across 7 bases. The CDR3 has 16 residues. V shed 6 bases and J 4 bases; nucleotides not matched to a gene: 11. Germline V gene data show CDR1 as SEHNR and CDR2 as FQNEAQ (reference sequence). DNA of the CDR3: TGTGCCAGCAGTTCAGAACTACAGGGGAGTAATGAAAAACTGTTTTTT. Its translation is CASSSELQGSNEKLFF.

V is TRBV29-1 and J is TRBJ1-2; no definite D call. V gave up 3 bases and J gave up 4 bases, with 15 bases separating them. The CDR3 is made up of 14 amino acids. Germline-derived CDR1 and CDR2 are SQVTM and ANQGSEA. The DNA of the CDR3 is TGCAGCGTTGAGGATCCCTCGGCGGGCTATGGCTACACCTTC. Translation gives CSVEDPSAGYGYTF.

This clone was recorded only once. The V call is TRBV20-1, the J call TRBJ2-3; no firm D call. Looked up from germline, CDR1 is DFQATT and CDR2 is SNEGSKA (reference sequence). V dropped 3 bases and J dropped 2 bases, with 6 bases sitting between them. The CDR3 contains 12 residues. The DNA of the CDR3 is TGCAGTGCTAGTGTTCTCACAGATACGCAGTATTTT. Protein sequence: CSASVLTDTQYF.

This sequence joins TRBV18 and TRBJ1-2; 12 bases fit TRBD1. There are 15 residues in the CDR3. Trimming cost V 3 bases and J 8 bases; bases outside gene matches: 7. The V gene's germline CDR1 is KGHSH and CDR2 LQKENI. CDR3 loop: CASSPSGQGATGYTF. In nucleotides, the CDR3 is TGTGCCAGCTCACCTTCGGGACAGGGGGCGACAGGCTACACCTTC.

This sequence joins TRBV11-3 and TRBJ1-1; D uncertain. The germline gives CDR1 SGHNT, CDR2 YENEEA. V lost 3 bases to trimming and J lost 3 bases, with 8 bases between them. The CDR3 sequence is 13 residues long. The CDR3 DNA is TGTGCCAGCAGCTTGGAACAGTACACTGAAGCTTTCTTT. Its protein product is CASSLEQYTEAFF.

The genes are TRBV6-5 and TRBJ2-7, with TRBD2 identical over 11 bases. The CDR3 has 14 residues. Germline loops: CDR1 MNHEY, CDR2 SVGAGI. Trimming at V came to 6 bases and at J to 6 bases, leaving 7 bases not matched to a gene. This CDR3 reads CASRPGLAESEQYV. The DNA of the CDR3 is TGTGCCAGCAGGCCGGGACTAGCGGAATCCGAGCAGTACGTC.

V usage is TRBV7-9 and J usage is TRBJ2-2; D may be TRBD2 (5 bases). The CDR3 totals 12 residues. V lost 2 bases, J lost 13 bases, and 11 bases lay in between. CDR1 and CDR2 (germline): SEHNR, FQNEAQ (reference sequence). CDR3 in amino acids: CASSLTGDGLFF. The CDR3, as DNA: TGTGCCAGCAGCTTAACCGGGGATGGGCTGTTTTTT.

The chain is built from TRBV27 and TRBJ2-1; D is undetermined. Germline lookup yields CDR1 MNHEY and CDR2 SMNVEV (reference sequence). The CDR3 runs to 15 residues. Trimming removed 1 base from V and 9 bases from J, with 16 bases in between. The DNA for the CDR3 is TGTGCCAGCAGTTTATGGCAGGCAAAAGAGAGTGAGCAGTTCTTC. It is translated as CASSLWQAKESEQFF.

The rearrangement joins TRBV15 to TRBJ2-1; D uncertain. V was trimmed by 0 bases and J by 14 bases, leaving 11 bases between them. This CDR3 has 12 residues. Germline CDR1 LNHNV, CDR2 YYDKDF (reference sequence). The CDR3 sequence: CATSREAGLKFF. Written as DNA, the CDR3 is TGTGCCACCAGCAGAGAGGCAGGTTTAAAGTTCTTC. Full variable domain (outside the CDR3, taken from reference TRBV15 and TRBJ2-1): DAMVIQNPRYQVTQFGKPVTLSCSQTLNHNVMYWYQQKSSQAPKLLFHYYDKDFNNEADTPDNFQSRRPNTSFCFLDIRSPGLGDTAMYLCATSREAGLKFFGPGTRLTVL.

The chain carries TRBV19 and TRBJ1-3; D possibly corresponds to TRBD1 (6 bases). CDR1 is LNHDA and CDR2 is SQIVND in the germline V gene (reference sequence). The CDR3 sequence is 14 residues long. Trimming cost V 7 bases and J 0 bases, with 10 bases left between them. The DNA for the CDR3 is TGTGCCAGTACCACGGACAGCTCTGGAAACACCATATATTTT. This gives the protein CASTTDSSGNTIYF.

V is TRBV7-2 and J is TRBJ1-2, with 8 bases identical to TRBD1. The CDR3 is made up of 15 amino acids. Germline loops: CDR1 SGHTA, CDR2 FQGNSA. J gave up 0 bases and V 4 bases, and 4 bases lay outside the gene matches. The CDR3 region has the DNA TGTGCCAGCAGCTCGGGGACAGGAGCTAACTATGGCTACACCTTC. Its protein is CASSSGTGANYGYTF.